The 26 T cell receptor beta chains given below trace back to one sample, sequenced in a study of blood T cells in healthy people across ages. A sample-barcoded 5' primer and a J-beta primer mix were used in a second PCR of about 7 to 12 cycles. Using its own MiXCR run on the 5' RACE reads, TCRdb lists one record per CDR3 protein. The table includes 700,000 to 1,000,000 distinct CDR3 sequences, approximately 44% detected once. The sample consisted of blood. These receptors were collected from a man between 60 and 70 years old in good health.

The chain uses TRBV7-2 and TRBJ2-5; perhaps TRBD1 as D (6 bases). The J call is uncertain, as TRBJ2-7 better fits the DNA end. Per germline, CDR1 SGHTA and CDR2 FQGNSA. There are 13 residues in the CDR3. The CDR3 sequence is CASSWDIFGEQYF. DNA for the CDR3: TGTGCCAGCAGCTGGGACATCTTCGGCGAGCAGTACTTC.

The rearrangement joins TRBV3-1 to TRBJ2-5, with D perhaps assigned TRBD1 or TRBD2 (5 bases each). Germline lookup yields CDR1 LGHDT and CDR2 YNNKEL (reference sequence). The CDR3 totals 14 residues. Deletions cut 1 base from V and 0 bases from J, with 6 bases between. CDR3 coding DNA: TGTGCCAGCAGCCAAGTGGGGGACCAAGAGACCCAGTACTTC. This gives the protein CASSQVGDQETQYF.

V usage is TRBV6-2 or TRBV6-3 and J usage is TRBJ2-1; TRBD2 agrees at 7 bases. V was clipped by 7 bases and J by 0 bases; unmatched bases: 3. Germline CDR1 reads MNHEY; CDR2 reads SVGEGT. The CDR3 is made up of 14 amino acids. CDR3: CASNPGGSYNEQFF. Written as DNA, the CDR3 is TGTGCCAGCAACCCGGGGGGCTCCTACAATGAGCAGTTCTTC.

The V gene is TRBV6-1, the J gene TRBJ1-4, with 10 bases aligning to TRBD1. The CDR3 totals 14 residues. CDR1 and CDR2 (germline): MNHNS, SASEGT. Trimming at V came to 6 bases and at J to 13 bases, leaving 11 bases not matched to a gene. CDR3 sequence: CASRDRGQRTGLFF. The DNA for the CDR3 is TGTGCCAGCAGAGACAGGGGGCAGAGGACAGGACTGTTTTTT.

The rearrangement joins TRBV28 to TRBJ2-7; 10 positions agree with TRBD1. V lost 5 bases to trimming and J lost 7 bases; unmatched junction nucleotides: 8. Germline CDR1 MDHEN, CDR2 SYDVKM. The CDR3 covers 14 residues. CDR3 coding DNA: TGTGCCAGCAGTCCGACAGGGGGCCTGTGGGAGCAGTACTTC. It encodes CASSPTGGLWEQYF. The variable domain in full, with the rest retrieved from reference TRBV28 and TRBJ2-7, is DVKVTQSSRYLVKRTGEKVFLECVQDMDHENMFWYRQDPGLGLRLIYFSYDVKMKEKGDIPEGYSVSREKKERFSLILESASTNQTSMYLCASSPTGGLWEQYFGPGTRLTVT.

The genes are TRBV5-6 and TRBJ1-6, with D unresolved. Germline-derived CDR1 and CDR2 are SGHDT and YYEEEE. Trimming pared 4 bases from V and 0 bases from J, leaving 14 bases between. The CDR3 has 17 residues. This CDR3 reads CASSNRSGYSYNSPLHF. The CDR3 DNA is TGTGCCAGCAGCAATAGATCGGGCTACTCCTATAATTCACCCCTCCACTTT.

This clonotype has a single count. This chain connects TRBV9 to TRBJ2-5; 8 bases line up with TRBD2. V shed 0 bases and J 4 bases; nucleotides not matched to a gene: 14. Germline V gives CDR1 SGDLS, CDR2 YYNGEE. The CDR3 runs to 18 residues. The CDR3 protein is CASSVVEGVAGSRETQYF. CDR3 sequence (DNA): TGTGCCAGCAGCGTAGTCGAAGGTGTAGCGGGGTCGAGAGAGACCCAGTACTTC.

This clonotype was counted a few times. The rearrangement joins TRBV7-2 to TRBJ2-7; 11 bases line up with TRBD1. The CDR3 consists of 16 residues. The germline gives CDR1 SGHTA, CDR2 FQGNSA. With V trimmed by 3 bases and J by 3 bases, 7 bases remained unmatched. CDR3 in amino acids: CASSFSGGTGGYEQYF. CDR3 nucleotide sequence: TGTGCCAGCAGCTTTAGCGGAGGGACAGGGGGCTACGAGCAGTACTTC.

The rearrangement joins TRBV11-2 to TRBJ2-1, with 9 nucleotides matching TRBD1. V lost 7 bases, J lost 9 bases, and 13 bases stayed unmatched. There are 15 residues in the CDR3. From germline, CDR1 is SGHAT and CDR2 FQNNGV. The CDR3 bases are TGTGCCAGCAACGCGGGACAGGGAGGGTTTGGTGAGCAGTTCTTC. This gives the protein CASNAGQGGFGEQFF.

The chain carries TRBV7-2 and TRBJ1-4; D might be TRBD1 (5 bases). The CDR3 covers 12 residues. V lost 2 bases and J 12 bases, leaving 10 bases between the germline ends. The germline V gene has CDR1 SGHTA and CDR2 FQGNSA. In DNA form, the CDR3 reads TGTGCCAGCAGCTTATCCGGGGACGAACTGTTTTTT. This encodes CASSLSGDELFF.

This clonotype has ten or more counts. The V and J genes are TRBV7-2 and TRBJ1-2; D call uncertain. CDR3 length: 12 residues. Trimming stripped 5 bases from V and 2 bases from J, with 6 bases between. Germline CDR1 reads SGHTA; CDR2 reads FQGNSA. DNA for the CDR3: TGTGCCAGCAGCCCCCAAAACTATGGCTACACCTTC. The encoded protein is CASSPQNYGYTF.

A note on this clonotype: Its ends do not fully match the called genes, so a read error is possible. The V gene is TRBV5-1, the J gene TRBJ2-3; 8 bases are shared with TRBD2. This CDR3 contains 15 residues. Germline V CDR1 and CDR2: SGHRS, YFSETQ. The DNA of the CDR3 is TGTGCCAGCAGCTTAGCGGGGCTAGCAGCAGATACGCAGTATTTT. The encoded protein is CASSLAGLAADTQYF.

This clonotype was seen a few times. V is TRBV9 and J is TRBJ2-7; 7 bases line up with TRBD2. The CDR3 sequence is 15 residues long. J gave up 7 bases and V 0 bases, and 10 bases lay outside the gene matches. Germline V CDR1 and CDR2: SGDLS, YYNGEE. This CDR3 is CASSVEAGRGNEQYF. The CDR3 nucleotides are TGTGCCAGCAGCGTAGAAGCGGGGCGGGGCAATGAGCAGTACTTC.

This clonotype was seen once. The chain uses TRBV28 and TRBJ2-7; D possibly matches TRBD1 or TRBD2 (5 bases each). The ends were cut back, 8 bases at V and 5 bases at J, with 19 bases in the middle. Germline CDR1 is MDHEN and CDR2 is SYDVKM. The CDR3 is 14 amino acids. DNA for the CDR3: TGTGCCAGCGGGGTTGCTGGGAGAGGGGACGAGCAGTACTTC. Residues: CASGVAGRGDEQYF.

This clonotype appeared a single time. V and J are TRBV20-1 and TRBJ1-5, with a possible D match to TRBD1 (6 bases). Trimming left V 5 bases short and J 0 bases short, with 17 bases between. CDR1 is DFQATT and CDR2 is SNEGSKA in the germline V gene (reference sequence). CDR3 size: 16 residues. CDR3 in amino acids: CSARWRGGNSNQPQHF. CDR3 in DNA: TGCAGTGCTCGCTGGAGGGGGGGCAATAGCAATCAGCCCCAGCATTTT.

A few counts support this clonotype. The V call is TRBV5-1, the J call TRBJ2-5; D unresolved. The J call may be in error: the DNA end matches TRBJ2-7 better. The CDR3 is made up of 12 amino acids. Per germline, CDR1 SGHRS and CDR2 YFSETQ. The CDR3 sequence is CASSPQLDEQYF. The DNA for the CDR3 is TGCGCCAGCAGCCCACAATTAGACGAGCAGTACTTC.

V is TRBV5-1 and J is TRBJ1-1, with D possibly being TRBD1 (6 bases). Trimming took off 6 bases at V and 1 base at J, with 13 bases between the two ends. This CDR3 is 14 amino acids long. CDR1 and CDR2 from the germline V gene are SGHRS and YFSETQ. The CDR3, as DNA: TGCGCCAGCATGACAGGCAGGGGGAACACTGAAGCTTTCTTT. It yields the protein CASMTGRGNTEAFF.

Details on this clonotype: This sequence may be a read error, since a much larger clone differs from it by one base. This chain uses TRBV4-3 with TRBJ2-5; D possibly corresponds to TRBD2 (5 bases). V was trimmed by 0 bases and J by 11 bases, leaving 16 bases between them. The germline CDR1 and CDR2 sequences are LGHNA and YSLEER. This CDR3 has 14 amino acids. The DNA for the CDR3 is TGCGCCAGCAGCCAAGAACGTGTCGGGGATGAGCAGTACTTC. This codes for CASSQERVGDEQYF.

Only one count was recorded for this clonotype. The chain carries TRBV30 and TRBJ2-1; 8 bases align to TRBD2. CDR3 size: 15 residues. Germline V gives CDR1 GTSNPN, CDR2 SVGIG (reference sequence). Trimming cost V 0 bases and J 4 bases; bases outside gene matches: 5. This CDR3 reads CAWSVGGGPYNEQFF. As DNA, the CDR3 is TGTGCCTGGAGTGTAGGCGGGGGGCCTTACAATGAGCAGTTCTTC.

V and J are TRBV6-9 and TRBJ2-7; maybe TRBD2 (5 bases). CDR3 length: 14 residues. From germline, CDR1 is MNHGY and CDR2 SVAAGI. V was cut by 6 bases and J by 2 bases, with 14 bases left in between. As DNA, the CDR3 is TGTGCCAGCAGACGTCAGGACTTCCCCTACGAGCAGTACTTC. The encoded protein is CASRRQDFPYEQYF.

V usage is TRBV20-1 and J usage is TRBJ2-1; TRBD2 might be the D (5 bases). Germline CDR1 DFQATT, CDR2 SNEGSKA (reference sequence). Between the trimmed V and J ends, which lost 0 bases and 10 bases, there was a span of 16 bases. The CDR3 runs 14 residues. This CDR3 reads CSARDLDERGEQFF. CDR3 sequence (DNA): TGCAGTGCTAGAGATCTTGACGAAAGAGGGGAGCAGTTCTTC.

This clonotype has only one observation. This sequence joins TRBV2 and TRBJ2-1, with a possible D match to TRBD2 (6 bases). Trimming removed 3 bases from V and 13 bases from J, with 16 bases in between. Germline CDR1 reads SNHLY; CDR2 reads FYNNEI. The CDR3 is 13 residues long. The CDR3 coding sequence is TGTGCCAGCAGTGATGTTTGGGGGGAGACCCAGTTCTTC. Its translation is CASSDVWGETQFF. The whole variable domain, filled in from reference TRBV2 and TRBJ2-1, reads EPEVTQTPSHQVTQMGQEVILRCVPISNHLYFYWYRQILGQKVEFLVSFYNNEISEKSEIFDDQFSVERPDGSNFTLKIRSTKLEDSAMYFCASSDVWGETQFFGPGTRLTVL.

This rearrangement joins TRBV7-6 to TRBJ2-5; maybe TRBD2 (5 bases). This CDR3 contains 13 residues. V dropped 7 bases and J dropped 5 bases, with 14 bases sitting between them. Per the germline V gene, CDR1 is SGHVS and CDR2 is FNYEAQ. This CDR3 reads CASTLSEVETQYF. In DNA, the CDR3 is TGTGCCAGCACCCTTAGCGAGGTCGAGACCCAGTACTTC.

V and J are TRBV25-1 and TRBJ2-7; D call uncertain. The CDR3 is made up of 10 amino acids. The germline V gene encodes CDR1 MGHDK and CDR2 SYGVNS. V dropped 6 bases and J dropped 6 bases, with 6 bases sitting between them. The CDR3, as DNA: TGTGCCAGCAGATGGGGCGAGCAGTACTTC. Encoded protein: CASRWGEQYF.

This clonotype was found a few times. The gene calls are TRBV29-1 and TRBJ2-1; D is undetermined. V was trimmed by 4 bases and J by 10 bases, leaving 20 bases between them. The germline V gene encodes CDR1 SQVTM and CDR2 ANQGSEA. This CDR3 has 14 residues. The chain's CDR3 is CSVGVGPKAGEQFF. Here the CDR3 DNA reads TGCAGCGTTGGTGTTGGGCCAAAGGCTGGGGAGCAGTTCTTC.

This chain connects TRBV3-1 to TRBJ1-1, with D possibly TRBD1 on 6 matching bases. Trimming shortened V by 1 base and J by 1 base, and 10 bases separated the two germline ends. The CDR3 has 15 amino acids. Germline assignment: CDR1 LGHDT and CDR2 YNNKEL (reference sequence). The CDR3 is CASSQAGTQNTEAFF. Here the CDR3 DNA reads TGTGCCAGCAGCCAAGCCGGGACACAGAACACTGAAGCTTTCTTT.